This T cell receptor (beta chain) is from a study of neurological immune-mediated disorders. Germline CDR1 DFQATT, CDR2 SNEGSKA (reference sequence). Trimming shortened V by 5 bases and J by 5 bases, and 12 bases separated the two germline ends. The length of the CDR3 is 12 residues. Using its own MiXCR run on the 5' RACE reads, TCRdb lists one record per CDR3 protein. Of approximately 30,000 distinct CDR3 sequences listed, 20% to 25% are singletons. About 1 million sorted CD4+ or CD8+ T cells made each library. This receptor was obtained from a man aged 45-60 years with HTLV-1-associated myelopathy (HAM/TSP). Sequencing input: CD4+ T cells from blood. V gene TRBV20-1 combines with J gene TRBJ1-2, with TRBD1 as a possible D gene (5 bases). The CDR3 region is CSAPDGGYGYTF. CDR3 in DNA: TGCAGTGCTCCAGACGGGGGGTATGGCTACACCTTC.